The entry that follows covers one T cell receptor (beta chain) sequence. The antigen remains undetermined. The sample is drawn from a study of cytomegalovirus exposure and HLA in healthy donors. General study points: An analysis was carried out at a later point. It showed that HLA-associated TCR beta chains were more clonally expanded than equally common non-associated chains. TCR beta V- and J-gene trimming was later associated with a missense DCLRE1C variant.

Per the germline V gene, CDR1 is SEHNR and CDR2 is FQNEAQ (reference sequence). V gave up 1 base and J gave up 4 bases, with 11 bases separating them. This CDR3 has 16 amino acids. The PCR contained 60 Vbeta and 13 Jbeta primers. Sequenced by immunoSEQ multiplex PCR; TCRdb stores in-frame clones only, minus some. The sample has 75,000 to 100,000 clones; about four fifths are singletons. V and J are TRBV7-9 and TRBJ2-6, with a tentative D call TRBD2 (6 bases). This sequence originates from a man aged 40-50 years in good health and CMV-seropositive. The sequenced sample consisted of PBMCs. The CDR3 DNA reads as TGTGCCAGCAGCTTAGGGGATGGGAGGGGGGCCAACGTCCTGACTTTC. The encoded protein is CASSLGDGRGANVLTF.